A single sample gave rise to the 10 T cell receptor beta chains below, sequenced in a study of Ad26.COV2.S vaccination and SARS-CoV-2 variants. The treatment denotes: approximately 18 received Ad26.COV2.S at low or high dose, single or two shots; 5 received placebo; per-sample allocation not given. Collection of samples fell on day 63 after the first vaccine or placebo injection. Data came from immunoSEQ multiplex PCR; TCRdb stores just in-frame clones and leaves some out. The data show about 440,000 clones, with 90% seen just once and about 4.4% held by the top ten. The specimen comprised peripheral blood, sampled in a trial of Ad26.COV2.S vaccine versus placebo. All receptors derive from a person aged 18-65 years who received the Ad26.COV2.S COVID-19 vaccine or a placebo.

The chain joins TRBV6-2 or TRBV6-3 to TRBJ1-5; D is ambiguous. V lost 2 bases and J 4 bases, leaving 12 bases between the germline ends. The CDR3 is 15 residues long. Germline values: CDR1 MNHEY, CDR2 SVGEGT. CDR3 sequence (DNA): TGTGCCAGCAGTTACAGTCCCTATGGAAATCAGCCCCAGCATTTT. The encoded protein is CASSYSPYGNQPQHF.

This chain connects TRBV7-8 to TRBJ1-6; maybe TRBD1 (5 bases). Trimming left V 4 bases short and J 8 bases short, with 12 bases between. Germline-derived CDR1 and CDR2 are SGHVS and FQNEAQ. The CDR3 extends over 14 amino acids. The CDR3 region has the DNA TGTGCCAGCAGCTCAGACTGGGGGGATTCACCCCTCCACTTT. Translated: CASSSDWGDSPLHF.

The gene calls are TRBV11-3 and TRBJ2-3; D is undetermined. The CDR3 totals 12 residues. V gave up 1 base and J gave up 4 bases, with 3 bases separating them. Germline CDR1 and CDR2: SGHNT and YENEEA. The CDR3 DNA follows: TGTGCCAGCAGCTTAGTGGCAGATACGCAGTATTTT. This sequence encodes CASSLVADTQYF.

The table lists this clone with a count of one. The chain uses TRBV5-7 and TRBJ1-1; no definite D call. TRBV5-7 is an open reading frame whose function is uncertain. This CDR3 has 16 amino acids. V was clipped by 3 bases and J by 0 bases, with 15 bases between them. The CDR3 loop is CASSCQLGVLNTEAFF. As DNA, the CDR3 is TGTGCCAGCAGCTGCCAGTTAGGAGTTTTGAACACTGAAGCTTTCTTT.

This clone showed up just once. The chain combines TRBV27 with TRBJ2-7; D is unclear. V gave up 6 bases and J gave up 0 bases, with 15 bases separating them. CDR3 size: 15 residues. The germline V gene encodes CDR1 MNHEY and CDR2 SMNVEV (reference sequence). This CDR3 is CASRKAGPPSYEQYF. CDR3 coding DNA: TGTGCCAGCAGAAAGGCCGGGCCCCCCTCCTACGAGCAGTACTTC.

V and J are TRBV10-3 and TRBJ1-6, with TRBD1 as a possible D gene (6 bases). Germline lookup yields CDR1 ENHRY and CDR2 SYGVKD. This CDR3 region has 14 residues. V shed 0 bases and J shed 7 bases, with 7 bases lying between them. Written as DNA, the CDR3 is TGTGCCATCAGTGAGTCCGGACAGAATTCACCCCTCCACTTT. Its protein is CAISESGQNSPLHF.

The gene calls are TRBV7-9 and TRBJ1-5; D call uncertain. Trimming removed 11 bases at V and 6 bases at J, with 17 bases between. Per the germline V gene, CDR1 is SEHNR and CDR2 is FQNEAQ (reference sequence). The CDR3 is made up of 13 amino acids. The CDR3 here is CAPADRSCQPQHF. The CDR3 DNA sequence: TGTGCCCCCGCCGATCGTAGTTGTCAGCCCCAGCATTTT.

This rearrangement joins TRBV3-1 (or the pseudogene TRBV3-2) to TRBJ2-7, with D perhaps matching TRBD1 or TRBD2 (5 bases each). This CDR3 spans 14 amino acids. V was shortened by 4 bases and J by 3 bases, with 13 bases between the two germline ends. Germline loops: CDR1 LGHDT, CDR2 YNNKEL (reference sequence). For the CDR3, the DNA is TGTGCCAGCAGCCTTGGGGACCGATTCTACGAGCAGTACTTC. Translated: CASSLGDRFYEQYF.

The chain recombines TRBV27 with TRBJ2-3; 8 bases agree with TRBD2. The CDR3 totals 21 residues. Looked up from germline, CDR1 is MNHEY and CDR2 is SMNVEV (reference sequence). V shed 6 bases and J 0 bases; nucleotides not matched to a gene: 23. CDR3 coding DNA: TGTGCCAGCAGCCAGGGAGCGGGAGTCTTCGGTCGATTACCCAGCACAGATACGCAGTATTTT. Translated: CASSQGAGVFGRLPSTDTQYF.

This clone was counted a single time. V and J are TRBV30 and TRBJ1-3; no firm D call. The V gene lost 2 bases and the J gene lost 0 bases, with 17 bases spanning the gap. The CDR3 covers 17 residues. The germline gives CDR1 GTSNPN, CDR2 SVGIG (reference sequence). As DNA, the CDR3 is TGTGCCTGGAGTTCGTGGGAGGGCAGCGGCTCTGGAAACACCATATATTTT. Its translation is CAWSSWEGSGSGNTIYF. Looking up the rest from reference TRBV30 and TRBJ1-3 gives the full variable domain: SQTIHQWPATLVQPVGSPLSLECTVEGTSNPNLYWYRQAAGRGLQLLFYSVGIGQISSEVPQNLSASRPQDRQFILSSKKLLLSDSGFYLCAWSSWEGSGSGNTIYFGEGSWLTVV.